Listed here are 12 T cell receptor beta chains from one sample, sequenced in a study of shared clonotypes between healthy human individuals. This table comes from immunoSEQ multiplex PCR, and its TCRdb copy is limited to in-frame clones, with some not included. Of around 1.9 million clones listed, about 92% are singletons. CD45RO negativity and positive selection for CCR7 defined naive CD8 cells, a population that excluded terminally differentiated effector memory CD45RA+ cells. The sequenced sample consisted of naive CD8+ T cells from PBMCs. Receptors originate from a man between 18 and 35 years old in good health. Some clones in this sample may be carry-over from other donors' samples.

CDR3 in amino acids: CASSLGSGQYEQYF. DNA of the CDR3: TGCGCCAGCAGCTTGGGGTCCGGTCAGTACGAGCAGTACTTC. The genes are TRBV5-1 and TRBJ2-7; D not certain. Trimming pared 0 bases from V and 4 bases from J, leaving 11 bases between. Germline V gene data show CDR1 as SGHRS and CDR2 as YFSETQ. This CDR3 spans 14 amino acids.

The chain links TRBV28 to TRBJ2-6; D not certain. The germline gives CDR1 MDHEN, CDR2 SYDVKM. This CDR3 is built from 15 residues. V lost 2 bases, J lost 3 bases, and 8 bases lay in between. The CDR3 sequence is CASSLGSFGANVLTF. The CDR3 DNA is TGTGCCAGCAGTTTAGGCAGCTTTGGGGCCAACGTCCTGACTTTC.

The chain has TRBV4-1 and TRBJ1-1, with TRBD1 identical over 7 bases. V lost 5 bases, J lost 0 bases, and 6 bases stayed unmatched. Germline CDR1 MGHRA, CDR2 YSYEKL. The CDR3 has 15 amino acids. The CDR3: CASSEQGIMNTEAFF. CDR3 in DNA: TGCGCCAGCAGCGAACAGGGGATCATGAACACTGAAGCTTTCTTT.

With respect to this clone: This same CDR3 is encoded by further DNA sequences in the sample. V and J are TRBV6-5 and TRBJ1-2; D is ambiguous. In germline, CDR1 is MNHEY, CDR2 SVGAGI. The CDR3 covers 13 residues. Deletions cut 0 bases from V and 4 bases from J, with 6 bases between. CDR3 amino acids: CASSYSALYGYTF. The CDR3 DNA is TGTGCCAGCAGTTACTCCGCGCTCTATGGCTACACCTTC.

The rearrangement uses TRBV27 and TRBJ1-1; D not certain. The V and J ends lost 5 bases and 4 bases respectively, with 11 bases between them. The CDR3 spans 13 residues. Germline loops: CDR1 MNHEY, CDR2 SMNVEV (reference sequence). The DNA for the CDR3 is TGTGCCAGCAGTCCGCGGGCTGGCACTGAAGCTTTCTTT. Its protein product is CASSPRAGTEAFF.

This chain joins TRBV28 and TRBJ1-5, with D hard to call. The V and J ends lost 3 bases and 7 bases respectively, with 13 bases between them. CDR1 is MDHEN and CDR2 is SYDVKM in the germline V gene. The length of the CDR3 is 14 residues. The CDR3 bases are TGTGCCAGCAGTTTCCTTAACTCGGGGCAGCCCCAGCATTTT. It codes for CASSFLNSGQPQHF.

The V and J genes are TRBV23-1 and TRBJ1-4, with a tentative D call TRBD1 (5 bases). TRBV23-1 has ORF status, its function being uncertain. The CDR3 is made up of 15 amino acids. Between the trimmed V and J ends, which lost 4 bases and 10 bases, there was a span of 19 bases. The CDR3 region has the DNA TGCGCCAGCAGTCGCGATACAGCCGGGACCGCAAAACTGTTTTTT. As protein: CASSRDTAGTAKLFF.

The chain uses TRBV11-2 and TRBJ1-5; D is undetermined. Per germline, CDR1 SGHAT and CDR2 FQNNGV. The CDR3 covers 13 residues. Trimming removed 2 bases at V and 7 bases at J, with 9 bases between. The CDR3 coding sequence is TGTGCCAGCAGCTTATCTTTCGGGCAGCCCCAGCATTTT. It yields the protein CASSLSFGQPQHF.

This clone was seen only a few times. This chain joins TRBV12-5 and TRBJ2-7, with TRBD1 matching 7 bases. The V gene end was trimmed by 0 bases and the J gene end by 0 bases; junction bases not matched to a gene: 5. Looked up from germline, CDR1 is LGHNT and CDR2 is FRNRAP. This CDR3 comprises 16 residues. The CDR3 is CASGLVPWDSSYEQYF. The CDR3 nucleotides read TGTGCTAGTGGTTTGGTACCCTGGGACAGCTCCTACGAGCAGTACTTC.

This chain joins TRBV11-2 and TRBJ2-7, with D uncertain. The CDR3 contains 15 residues. Germline lookup yields CDR1 SGHAT and CDR2 FQNNGV. Trimming removed 0 bases from V and 2 bases from J, with 11 bases in between. The CDR3 nucleotides are TGTGCCAGCAGCTTAGAAAGTCCGGCCACCTACGAGCAGTACTTC. Translated, it gives CASSLESPATYEQYF.

This chain uses TRBV28 with TRBJ1-3; D not certain. The CDR3 spans 12 residues. Germline CDR1 MDHEN, CDR2 SYDVKM. The ends were cut back, 6 bases at V and 4 bases at J, with 7 bases in the middle. In DNA form, the CDR3 reads TGTGCCAGCAGCTTAACCGGAAACACCATATATTTT. Translated, it gives CASSLTGNTIYF.

The CDR3 sequence: CASSLEKGITEAFF. In DNA form, the CDR3 reads TGCGCCAGCAGCTTGGAAAAGGGGATCACTGAAGCTTTCTTT. The chain uses TRBV5-1 and TRBJ1-1; possible D gene TRBD1, 5 bases. CDR1 and CDR2 from the germline V gene are SGHRS and YFSETQ. This CDR3 has 14 amino acids. Trimming took 0 bases from V and 4 from J, leaving 10 bases between them.